These 29 T cell receptor beta chains were sequenced from one sample in a study of OX40 agonist ivuxolimab in advanced cancers. Only in-frame clones appear in the TCRdb table, and some are missing; sequencing was by immunoSEQ multiplex PCR. The data hold around 20,000 clones, with more than 75% observed a single time. Here the sequenced sample was CD4+ or CD8+ T cells sorted from blood, taken in a trial of the OX40 agonist ivuxolimab. The source is an adult with an advanced solid tumor such as melanoma, head and neck, liver or kidney cancer.

The chain joins TRBV19 to TRBJ2-7, with 7 bases matching TRBD2. Germline V gene sequence: CDR1 LNHDA, CDR2 SQIVND (reference sequence). There are 16 residues in the CDR3. J was trimmed by 2 bases and V by 5 bases; bases with no gene match: 12. The CDR3 DNA sequence: TGTGCCAGTAGTCGAACTAGCGAAAGGCGGGCCTACGAGCAGTACTTC. The encoded protein is CASSRTSERRAYEQYF. Full variable domain (remainder filled in from reference TRBV19 and TRBJ2-7): DGGITQSPKYLFRKEGQNVTLSCEQNLNHDAMYWYRQDPGQGLRLIYYSQIVNDFQKGDIAEGYSVSREKKESFPLTVTSAQKNPTAFYLCASSRTSERRAYEQYFGPGTRLTVT.

The J gene is TRBJ1-6, the V gene TRBV5-4; a possible D gene is TRBD1 (5 bases). Germline lookup yields CDR1 SGHNT and CDR2 YYREEE (reference sequence). Trimming stripped 4 bases from V and 7 bases from J, with 15 bases between. The length of the CDR3 is 15 residues. In DNA form, the CDR3 reads TGTGCCAGCAGCCAATTCAGGGTTGAGAATTCACCCCTCCACTTT. Translated, it gives CASSQFRVENSPLHF.

The chain links TRBV11-2 to TRBJ2-1; D is unresolved. Trimming took 3 bases from V and 6 from J, leaving 6 bases between them. From germline, CDR1 is SGHAT and CDR2 FQNNGV. The CDR3 loop spans 12 amino acids. DNA for the CDR3: TGTGCCAGCAGCTTCAGTTTCAATGAGCAGTTCTTC. Protein: CASSFSFNEQFF.

In the case of this clone: One junction end disagrees with the germline gene, perhaps due to a read error. The chain combines TRBV7-7 with TRBJ2-5; the D gene is possibly TRBD1 (6 bases). CDR1 is SSHAT, CDR2 FNYEAQ, per germline (reference sequence). The CDR3 extends over 15 amino acids. The chain's CDR3 is CASSLERGLEETQYF. DNA for the CDR3: TGTGCTAGCAGCTTAGAGAGGGGGTTGGAAGAGACCCAGTACTTC.

This chain uses TRBV27 with TRBJ1-5, with D possibly being TRBD1 (6 bases). The V gene lost 1 base and the J gene lost 9 bases, with 16 bases spanning the gap. The CDR3 is made up of 15 amino acids. Germline V gene data show CDR1 as MNHEY and CDR2 as SMNVEV (reference sequence). The CDR3: CASSLYGGLERPQHF. The CDR3 region has the DNA TGTGCCAGCAGTTTATATGGGGGCCTTGAACGGCCCCAGCATTTT.

This chain uses TRBV6-1 with TRBJ2-7, with TRBD2 matching over 7 bases. V gave up 9 bases and J gave up 2 bases; unmatched junction bases: 10. The CDR3 covers 14 residues. Looked up from germline, CDR1 is MNHNS and CDR2 is SASEGT. This chain's CDR3 is CASPATGGTYEQYF. In nucleotides, the CDR3 is TGTGCCAGTCCGGCGACGGGGGGAACCTACGAGCAGTACTTC.

The chain links TRBV11-2 to TRBJ2-5; perhaps TRBD2 as D (6 bases). This CDR3 has 13 amino acids. Trimming removed 6 bases at V and 5 bases at J, with 13 bases between. The V gene's germline CDR1 is SGHAT and CDR2 FQNNGV. CDR3: CASRRTGGETQYF. The CDR3 nucleotides read TGTGCCAGCAGACGGACTGGAGGGGAGACCCAGTACTTC.

The V and J genes are TRBV5-1 and TRBJ1-1; D gene uncertain. The CDR3 is 14 residues long. Germline lookup yields CDR1 SGHRS and CDR2 YFSETQ. V was cut by 0 bases and J by 5 bases, with 11 bases left in between. The CDR3 region is CASSLGWAGTEAFF. In DNA form, the CDR3 reads TGCGCCAGCAGCTTGGGTTGGGCCGGGACTGAAGCTTTCTTT.

The V call is TRBV4-1, the J call TRBJ1-1; no definite D call. V dropped 4 bases and J dropped 0 bases, with 9 bases sitting between them. Germline V gene sequence: CDR1 MGHRA, CDR2 YSYEKL. CDR3 length: 14 residues. CDR3: CASSRESMNTEAFF. CDR3 sequence (DNA): TGCGCCAGCAGCCGAGAGAGTATGAACACTGAAGCTTTCTTT.

The chain joins TRBV11-2 to TRBJ2-5; TRBD2 might be the D (7 bases). The CDR3 contains 16 residues. V was clipped by 4 bases and J by 0 bases, with 15 bases between them. CDR1 is SGHAT, CDR2 FQNNGV, per germline. The DNA of the CDR3 is TGTGCCAGCAGCTCGGGGGCGGGGGCCAACCAAGAGACCCAGTACTTC. This gives the protein CASSSGAGANQETQYF.

CDR3 in DNA: TGTGCCAGCAGTTACTCGCAGGGGTTAAATGAGCAGTTCTTC. This codes for CASSYSQGLNEQFF. V is TRBV6-5 and J is TRBJ2-1, with D tentatively TRBD1 (6 bases). The CDR3 totals 14 residues. With 0 bases removed from V and 7 bases from J, the gap between germline ends came to 10 bases. Germline values: CDR1 MNHEY, CDR2 SVGAGI.

This clone was found a few times. The rearrangement links TRBV11-2 to TRBJ1-4, with 9 bases fitting TRBD1. Germline values: CDR1 SGHAT, CDR2 FQNNGV. CDR3 length: 16 residues. The ends lost 3 bases at V and 6 bases at J; junction bases unmatched: 8. The CDR3 bases are TGTGCCAGCAGCTTGCCACCGGGACAGGGACATGAAAAACTGTTTTTT. It encodes CASSLPPGQGHEKLFF. Based on the CDR3 plus reference TRBV11-2 and TRBJ1-4, the full variable domain is EAGVAQSPRYKIIEKRQSVAFWCNPISGHATLYWYQQILGQGPKLLIQFQNNGVVDDSQLPKDRFSAERLKGVDSTLKIQPAKLEDSAVYLCASSLPPGQGHEKLFFGSGTQLSVL.

This clone was detected a few times. The CDR3 DNA follows: TGTGCCAGCCCTTCAGGGGGACAGCCCCAGCATTTT. Amino acid sequence: CASPSGGQPQHF. The chain combines TRBV6-1 with TRBJ1-5; the match to TRBD1 covers 7 bases. Germline values: CDR1 MNHNS, CDR2 SASEGT. The CDR3 is 12 amino acids. With V trimmed by 8 bases and J by 7 bases, 5 bases remained unmatched.

The V and J genes are TRBV27 and TRBJ1-1, with 9 bases matching TRBD1. Germline loops: CDR1 MNHEY, CDR2 SMNVEV (reference sequence). This CDR3 comprises 14 residues. J was trimmed by 5 bases and V by 5 bases; bases with no gene match: 6. For the CDR3, the DNA is TGTGCCAGCAGTACTAGGGACAGGGAGACTGAAGCTTTCTTT. Protein sequence: CASSTRDRETEAFF.

CDR3 sequence: CASSFGTSGYNEQFF. Here the CDR3 DNA reads TGTGCCAGCAGCTTCGGGACTAGCGGCTACAATGAGCAGTTCTTC. The V call is TRBV7-3, the J call TRBJ2-1; 11 nucleotides match TRBD2. Germline lookup yields CDR1 SGHTA and CDR2 FQGTGA. The CDR3 spans 15 residues. J lost 3 bases, V lost 3 bases, and 1 base had no gene match.

This rearrangement joins TRBV27 to TRBJ2-7, with TRBD1 identical over 9 bases. The V gene end was trimmed by 10 bases and the J gene end by 5 bases; junction bases not matched to a gene: 12. Germline CDR1 reads MNHEY; CDR2 reads SMNVEV (reference sequence). The CDR3 spans 14 residues. CDR3 residues: CATRGGTGIHEQYF. For the CDR3, the DNA is TGTGCCACAAGGGGGGGGACAGGGATCCACGAGCAGTACTTC.

V and J are TRBV7-3 and TRBJ2-2, with TRBD1 matching 8 bases. The CDR3 extends over 16 amino acids. The V segment lost 3 bases and the J segment 7 bases; nucleotides outside the gene matches: 10. In germline, CDR1 is SGHTA, CDR2 FQGTGA. This CDR3 is CASSLVGQGGNGELFF. The CDR3 bases are TGTGCCAGCAGCTTGGTAGGACAGGGCGGTAACGGGGAGCTGTTTTTT.

The J gene is TRBJ2-5, the V gene TRBV10-1, with D maybe TRBD1 (6 bases). The germline V gene encodes CDR1 WNHNN and CDR2 SYGVQD (reference sequence). The CDR3 length is 17 residues. The V and J ends lost 1 base and 1 base respectively, with 16 bases between them. As DNA, the CDR3 is TGCGCCAGCAGTGAGTACGGGGCCCAAGGGGGCCAAGAGACCCAGTACTTC. This sequence encodes CASSEYGAQGGQETQYF.

This clone is a singleton in its sample. The chain joins TRBV9 to TRBJ1-1; 9 bases fit TRBD1. The J segment lost 0 bases and the V segment lost 4 bases, leaving 7 bases of the junction unmatched. This CDR3 contains 16 residues. Germline V CDR1 and CDR2: SGDLS, YYNGEE. CDR3 in DNA: TGTGCCAGCAGCCAGGGACAGGGTTGGGTGAACACTGAAGCTTTCTTT. Its protein product is CASSQGQGWVNTEAFF.

This clone was counted only a few times. The identical CDR3 is also encoded by other nucleotide sequences in the sample. The V gene is TRBV4-2, the J gene TRBJ1-4; TRBD1 is a possible D gene (5 bases). V lost 6 bases, J lost 3 bases, and 5 bases lay in between. CDR1 and CDR2 from the germline V gene are LGHNA and YNFKEQ. CDR3 length: 12 amino acids. Here the CDR3 reads CASRGANEKLFF. The CDR3 DNA follows: TGTGCCAGCAGGGGGGCTAATGAAAAACTGTTTTTT.

This clone is labeled medium-sized. CDR3 in amino acids: CASSTGFKQPQHF. CDR3 DNA: TGTGCCAGCAGCACAGGGTTCAAGCAGCCCCAGCATTTT. The V and J genes are TRBV5-6 and TRBJ1-5, with a possible D match to TRBD1 (6 bases). CDR3 length: 13 amino acids. Trimming shortened V by 4 bases and J by 7 bases, and 12 bases separated the two germline ends. The germline gives CDR1 SGHDT, CDR2 YYEEEE.

The genes are TRBV27 and TRBJ2-1; D gene ambiguous. Germline CDR1 reads MNHEY; CDR2 reads SMNVEV (reference sequence). Trimming pared 0 bases from V and 5 bases from J, leaving 8 bases between. The CDR3 is 14 amino acids. The CDR3 nucleotides are TGTGCCAGCAGTTTATCGGACGCACACAATGAGCAGTTCTTC. It codes for CASSLSDAHNEQFF.

The chain joins TRBV4-1 to TRBJ2-7, with TRBD2 matching 7 bases. Germline V gives CDR1 MGHRA, CDR2 YSYEKL. The CDR3 has 16 amino acids. Germline trimming cut 4 bases from V and 0 bases from J; bases unmatched to any gene: 9. The CDR3 DNA reads as TGCGCCAGCAGCCCCGGGGACTACCTTTACTCCTACGAGCAGTACTTC. Translated: CASSPGDYLYSYEQYF.

J is TRBJ2-7 and V is TRBV7-6, with D tentatively TRBD1 (6 bases). This CDR3 region has 13 residues. Trimming removed 2 bases at V and 6 bases at J, with 11 bases between. Germline-derived CDR1 and CDR2 are SGHVS and FNYEAQ. The CDR3 here is CASSLSSGVEQYF. CDR3 nucleotides: TGTGCCAGCAGCTTATCCTCAGGGGTCGAGCAGTACTTC.

This chain links TRBV6-5 with TRBJ2-7, with TRBD1 matching 8 bases. Germline CDR1 MNHEY, CDR2 SVGAGI. This CDR3 has 16 residues. V trimming: 0 bases; J trimming: 4 bases; junction bases outside the gene matches: 8. The CDR3 coding sequence is TGTGCCAGCAGTTACTCCCCGGGACAGGAATTGTACGAGCAGTACTTC. This encodes CASSYSPGQELYEQYF.

CDR3 sequence: CASSYTLRGPAYEQYF. CDR3 nucleotide sequence: TGTGCCAGCAGCTACACCCTCCGCGGGCCTGCCTACGAGCAGTACTTC. J is TRBJ2-7 and V is TRBV11-3, with D possibly TRBD2 on 5 matching bases. CDR3 length equals 16 residues. Germline loops: CDR1 SGHNT, CDR2 YENEEA. With 4 bases removed from V and 2 bases from J, the gap between germline ends came to 18 bases.

The chain couples TRBV19 to TRBJ2-1, with D perhaps assigned TRBD1 or TRBD2 (6 bases each). CDR1 LNHDA and CDR2 SQIVND come from the germline V gene (reference sequence). The CDR3 contains 15 residues. With 7 bases removed from V and 3 bases from J, the gap between germline ends came to 16 bases. The CDR3 nucleotides read TGTGCCAGTACGGGGGCCACCGTAGGCTACAATGAGCAGTTCTTC. Its translation: CASTGATVGYNEQFF.

In its sample, this clone was seen a few times. The chain joins TRBV27 to TRBJ2-2, with D possibly being TRBD1 (6 bases). CDR1 and CDR2 (germline): MNHEY, SMNVEV (reference sequence). Trimming pared 5 bases from V and 0 bases from J, leaving 13 bases between. The CDR3 runs to 16 residues. The CDR3 DNA follows: TGTGCCAGCAGTCCTCAGACAGGAACGAACACCGGGGAGCTGTTTTTT. Its protein is CASSPQTGTNTGELFF.

CDR3: CASSGGLAGHNEQFF. The CDR3 DNA is TGTGCCAGCAGTGGGGGACTAGCGGGACACAATGAGCAGTTCTTC. The chain links TRBV6-4 to TRBJ2-1, with 13 bases that match TRBD2. Per germline, CDR1 MRHNA and CDR2 SNTAGT. The CDR3 covers 15 residues. Losses at the gene ends were 4 bases for V and 5 bases for J; bases not matched to a gene: 2.